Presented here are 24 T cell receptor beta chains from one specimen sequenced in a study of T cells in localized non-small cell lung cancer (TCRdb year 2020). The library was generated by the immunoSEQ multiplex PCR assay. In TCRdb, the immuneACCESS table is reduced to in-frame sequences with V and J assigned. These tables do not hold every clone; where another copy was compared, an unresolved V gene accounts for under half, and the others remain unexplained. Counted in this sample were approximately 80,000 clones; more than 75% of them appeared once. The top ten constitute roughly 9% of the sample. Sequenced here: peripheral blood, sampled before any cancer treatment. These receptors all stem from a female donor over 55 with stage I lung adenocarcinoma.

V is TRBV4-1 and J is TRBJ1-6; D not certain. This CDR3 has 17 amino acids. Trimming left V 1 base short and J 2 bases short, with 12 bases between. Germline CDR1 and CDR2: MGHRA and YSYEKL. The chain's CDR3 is CASSQVDWAAYNSPLHF. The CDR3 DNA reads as TGCGCCAGCAGCCAAGTGGATTGGGCGGCCTATAATTCACCCCTCCACTTT.

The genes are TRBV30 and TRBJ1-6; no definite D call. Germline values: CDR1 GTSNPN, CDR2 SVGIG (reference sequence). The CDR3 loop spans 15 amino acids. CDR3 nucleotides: TGTGCACTCAAGGAAGTCCGGGCCTATAATTCACCCCTCCACTTT. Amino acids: CALKEVRAYNSPLHF.

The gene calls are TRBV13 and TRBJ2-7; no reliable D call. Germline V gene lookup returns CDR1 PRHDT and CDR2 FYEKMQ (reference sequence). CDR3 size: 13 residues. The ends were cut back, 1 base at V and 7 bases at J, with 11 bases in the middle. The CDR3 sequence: CASSLDADREQYF. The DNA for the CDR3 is TGTGCCAGCAGCTTAGACGCAGATCGAGAGCAGTACTTC.

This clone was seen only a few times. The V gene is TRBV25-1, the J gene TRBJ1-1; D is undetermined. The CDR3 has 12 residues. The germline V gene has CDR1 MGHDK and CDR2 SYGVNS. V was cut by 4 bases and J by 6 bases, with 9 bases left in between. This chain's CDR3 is CASSAPLAEAFF. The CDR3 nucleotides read TGTGCCAGCAGTGCACCATTGGCTGAAGCTTTCTTT.

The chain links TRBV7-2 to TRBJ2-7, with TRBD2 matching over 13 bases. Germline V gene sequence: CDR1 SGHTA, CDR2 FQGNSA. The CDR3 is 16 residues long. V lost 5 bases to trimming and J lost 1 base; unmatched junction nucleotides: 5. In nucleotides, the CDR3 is TGTGCCAGCAGCCCCCGGGGACTAGCGGGATCCTACGAGCAGTACTTC. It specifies CASSPRGLAGSYEQYF.

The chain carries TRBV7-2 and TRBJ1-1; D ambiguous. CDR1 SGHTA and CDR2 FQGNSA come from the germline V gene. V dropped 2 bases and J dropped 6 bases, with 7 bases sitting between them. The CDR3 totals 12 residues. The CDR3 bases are TGTGCCAGCAGCTTATATGGAGCTGAAGCTTTCTTT. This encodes CASSLYGAEAFF.

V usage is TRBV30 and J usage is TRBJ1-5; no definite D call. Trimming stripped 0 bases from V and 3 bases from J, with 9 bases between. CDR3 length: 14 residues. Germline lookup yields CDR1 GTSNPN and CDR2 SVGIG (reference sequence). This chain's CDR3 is CAWSVGVFNQPQHF. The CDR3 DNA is TGTGCCTGGAGTGTAGGCGTATTCAATCAGCCCCAGCATTTT.

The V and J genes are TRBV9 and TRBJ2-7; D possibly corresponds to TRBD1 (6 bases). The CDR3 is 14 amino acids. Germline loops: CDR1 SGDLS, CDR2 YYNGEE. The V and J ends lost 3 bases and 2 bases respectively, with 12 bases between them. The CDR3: CASSGGRAPYEQYF. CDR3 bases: TGTGCCAGCAGCGGGGGGCGGGCTCCCTACGAGCAGTACTTC.

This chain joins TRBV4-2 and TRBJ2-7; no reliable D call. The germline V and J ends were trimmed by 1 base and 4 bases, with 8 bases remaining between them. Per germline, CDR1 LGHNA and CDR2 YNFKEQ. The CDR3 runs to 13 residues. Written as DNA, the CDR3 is TGTGCCAGCAGCCAAGTTTGGGAATACGAGCAGTACTTC. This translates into CASSQVWEYEQYF.

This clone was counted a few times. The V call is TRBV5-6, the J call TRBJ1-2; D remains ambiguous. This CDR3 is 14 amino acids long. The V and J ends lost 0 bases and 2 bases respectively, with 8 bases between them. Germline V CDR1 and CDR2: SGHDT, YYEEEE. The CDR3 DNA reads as TGTGCCAGCAGCTTGGATGGCGGGAACTATGGCTACACCTTC. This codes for CASSLDGGNYGYTF.

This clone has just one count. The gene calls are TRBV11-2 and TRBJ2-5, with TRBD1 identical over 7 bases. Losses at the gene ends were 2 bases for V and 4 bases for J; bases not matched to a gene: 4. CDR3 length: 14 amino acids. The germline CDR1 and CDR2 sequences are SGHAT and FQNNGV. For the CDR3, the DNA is TGTGCCAGCAGCTTAAGGGCAGGGGGAGAGACCCAGTACTTC. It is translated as CASSLRAGGETQYF.

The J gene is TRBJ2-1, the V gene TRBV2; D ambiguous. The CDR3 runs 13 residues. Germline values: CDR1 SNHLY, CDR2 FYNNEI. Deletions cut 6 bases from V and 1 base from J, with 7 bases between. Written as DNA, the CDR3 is TGTGCCAGCAGCTCAGAGTCCTACAATGAGCAGTTCTTC. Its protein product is CASSSESYNEQFF.

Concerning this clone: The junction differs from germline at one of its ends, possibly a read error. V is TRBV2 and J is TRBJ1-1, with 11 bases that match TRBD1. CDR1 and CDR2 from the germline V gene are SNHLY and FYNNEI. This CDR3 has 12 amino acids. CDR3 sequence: CASIGQGAEAFF. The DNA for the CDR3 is TGTGCCAGCATTGGACAGGGGGCTGAGGCTTTCTTT. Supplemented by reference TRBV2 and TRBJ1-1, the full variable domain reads EPEVTQTPSHQVTQMGQEVILRCVPISNHLYFYWYRQILGQKVEFLVSFYNNEISEKSEIFDDQFSVERPDGSNFTLKIRSTKLEDSAMYFCASIGQGAEAFFGQGTRLTVV.

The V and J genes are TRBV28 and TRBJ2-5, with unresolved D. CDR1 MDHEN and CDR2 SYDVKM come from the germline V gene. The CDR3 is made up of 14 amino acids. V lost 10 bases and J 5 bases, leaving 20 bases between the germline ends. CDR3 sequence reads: CATRLGPRPETQYF. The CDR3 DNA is TGTGCCACCCGCCTCGGGCCCCGGCCGGAGACCCAGTACTTC. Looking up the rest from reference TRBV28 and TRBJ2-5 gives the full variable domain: DVKVTQSSRYLVKRTGEKVFLECVQDMDHENMFWYRQDPGLGLRLIYFSYDVKMKEKGDIPEGYSVSREKKERFSLILESASTNQTSMYLCATRLGPRPETQYFGPGTRLLVL.

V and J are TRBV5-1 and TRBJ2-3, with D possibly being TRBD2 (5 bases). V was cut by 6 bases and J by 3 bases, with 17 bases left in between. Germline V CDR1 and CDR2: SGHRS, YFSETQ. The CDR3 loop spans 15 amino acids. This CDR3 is CASTLRGLGTDTQYF. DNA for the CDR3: TGCGCCAGCACCCTCCGAGGGTTAGGTACAGATACGCAGTATTTT.

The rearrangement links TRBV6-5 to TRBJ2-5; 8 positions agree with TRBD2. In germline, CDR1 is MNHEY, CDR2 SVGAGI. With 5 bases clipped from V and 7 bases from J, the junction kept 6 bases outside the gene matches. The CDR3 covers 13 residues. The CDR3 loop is CASSEAGAGTQYF. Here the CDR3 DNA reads TGTGCCAGCAGTGAAGCGGGGGCAGGGACCCAGTACTTC.

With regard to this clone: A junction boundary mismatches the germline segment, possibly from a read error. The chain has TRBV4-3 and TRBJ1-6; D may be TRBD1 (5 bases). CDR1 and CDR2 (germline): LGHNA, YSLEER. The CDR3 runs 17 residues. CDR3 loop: CASSQGTRGDYNPPLHF. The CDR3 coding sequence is TGCGCCAGCAGCCAAGGGACACGGGGAGATTATAATCCACCCCTCCACTTT.

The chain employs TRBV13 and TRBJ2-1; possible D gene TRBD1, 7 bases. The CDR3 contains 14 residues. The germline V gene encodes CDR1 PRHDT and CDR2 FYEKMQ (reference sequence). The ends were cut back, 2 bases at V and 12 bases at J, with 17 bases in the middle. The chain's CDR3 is CASSLQGEASGQFF. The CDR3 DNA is TGTGCCAGCAGCTTACAGGGGGAGGCCAGTGGGCAGTTCTTC. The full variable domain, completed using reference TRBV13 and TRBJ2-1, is AAGVIQSPRHLIKEKRETATLKCYPIPRHDTVYWYQQGPGQDPQFLISFYEKMQSDKGSIPDRFSAQQFSDYHSELNMSSLELGDSALYFCASSLQGEASGQFFGPGTRLTVL.

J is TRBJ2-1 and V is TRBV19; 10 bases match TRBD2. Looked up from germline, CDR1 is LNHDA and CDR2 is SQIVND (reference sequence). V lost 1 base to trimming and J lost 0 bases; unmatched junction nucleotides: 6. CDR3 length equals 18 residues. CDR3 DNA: TGTGCCAGTAGTATAGGGCTAGCGGGAGTGAGCTCCTACAATGAGCAGTTCTTC. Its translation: CASSIGLAGVSSYNEQFF.

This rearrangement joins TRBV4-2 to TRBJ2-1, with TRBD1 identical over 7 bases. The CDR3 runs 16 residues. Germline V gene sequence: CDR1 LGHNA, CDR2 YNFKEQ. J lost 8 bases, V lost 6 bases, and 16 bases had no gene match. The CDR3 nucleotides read TGTGCCAGCAGTAGAACCGGGACAGTGAGCCGCGATGAGCAGTTCTTC. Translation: CASSRTGTVSRDEQFF.

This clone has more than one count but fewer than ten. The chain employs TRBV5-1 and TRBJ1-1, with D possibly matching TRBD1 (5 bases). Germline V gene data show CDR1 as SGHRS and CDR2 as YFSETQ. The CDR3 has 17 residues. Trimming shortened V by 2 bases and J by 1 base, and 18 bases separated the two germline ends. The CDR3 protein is CASSFRSLDKPNTEAFF. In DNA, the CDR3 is TGCGCCAGCAGCTTTCGTTCCCTGGACAAACCGAACACTGAAGCTTTCTTT.

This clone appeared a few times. The CDR3 spells CAVREGVSTDTQYF. The CDR3 DNA reads as TGTGCCGTCAGGGAGGGGGTGAGCACAGATACGCAGTATTTT. V usage is TRBV19 and J usage is TRBJ2-3, with D tentatively TRBD2 (7 bases). The V gene lost 11 bases and the J gene lost 0 bases, with 15 bases spanning the gap. In germline, CDR1 is LNHDA, CDR2 SQIVND (reference sequence). The length of the CDR3 is 14 residues.

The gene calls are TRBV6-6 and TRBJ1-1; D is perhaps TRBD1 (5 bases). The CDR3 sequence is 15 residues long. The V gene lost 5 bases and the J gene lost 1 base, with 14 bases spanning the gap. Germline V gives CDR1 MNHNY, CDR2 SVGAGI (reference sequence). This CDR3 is CASSNGQGRNTEAFF. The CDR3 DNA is TGTGCCAGCAGTAATGGCCAGGGCAGGAACACTGAAGCTTTCTTT.

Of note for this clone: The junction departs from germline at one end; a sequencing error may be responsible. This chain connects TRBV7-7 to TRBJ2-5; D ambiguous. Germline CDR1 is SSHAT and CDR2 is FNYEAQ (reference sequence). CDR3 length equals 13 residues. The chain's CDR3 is CASSLIGRETQYF. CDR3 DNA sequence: TGTGCTAGCAGCTTAATAGGAAGAGAGACCCAGTACTTC.